The T cell receptor beta chain under discussion was sequenced for a study of CD8 T cells in Susac syndrome (dated by TCRdb to about 2019). Describing the broader study: Of the Susac syndrome patients who were sequenced, under 10 were in clinical remission while about six had clinically active disease. At the time of blood withdrawal, Susac syndrome patients were either therapy-naive, taking corticosteroids (with some also receiving IVIg), or on IVIg alone. Repertoire sequencing was used to test whether CD8+ T cell activation and differentiation in Susac syndrome was antigen driven. Summary of the overall study and its limitations: The CD4+ T cell repertoire of patients with Susac syndrome showed no detectable clonal expansion. The study acknowledged that relatively few individuals were included in the TCR sequencing and HLA analysis.

From the cysteine through the phenylalanine, the CDR3 covers 13 amino acids. Only the CDR3 part of the read is kept: 39 bases, read in frame from the first base. V was cut back by 5 bases and J by 0 bases, leaving a gap of 5 bases between them. The CDR1 and CDR2 encoded by the germline V gene are MDHEN and SYDVKM. Peripheral blood CD8+ and CD4+ T cells from healthy donors, Susac syndrome patients and multiple sclerosis patients were profiled by high-throughput TCR beta sequencing. Recently defined diagnostic criteria for definite or probable disease were met by the Susac syndrome patients. Bulk CD8+ and CD4+ T cells were purified by magnetic negative isolation, whereas CD8+ TEMRA cells were enriched by FACS. Blood was drawn into EDTA tubes, processed within 24 hours, and PBMCs were isolated by density gradient centrifugation. PBMCs intended for TCR sequencing were cryopreserved in liquid nitrogen and thawed later in a water bath at 37 degrees C. A purity of at least 90% was achieved for sorted or isolated CD4+, CD8+ and CD8+ TEMRA cells.

Turning to this clonotype: Its antigen is unknown. There are no base qualities to consult, and no much larger clone falls within one base.

RNA was extracted using the RNeasy kit, and about 0.45 to 1 microgram was reverse transcribed with random hexamers. The immunoSEQ multiplex PCR assay, covering 54 Vbeta and 13 Jbeta segments, was used to amplify TCR beta CDR3 regions. Bias from PCR amplification was corrected by using a synthetic template baseline for primer optimization and for computational correction. Per the original workflow: Reads were annotated to V, D and J genes according to IMGT and were analyzed with immunoSEQ Analyzer, with only productive sequences retained. Clonality was computed as one minus Shannon entropy normalized by log2 of the number of productive unique sequences. For each patient and control, public and private clones were evaluated among the 100 most prevalent clones. Susac-specific clones were defined as absent from healthy and MS cohorts, over a thousand published viral clones and other ImmuneACCESS disease sequences. Using fastp at Q25 and MiXCR, TCRdb reprocessed the public reads and kept productive beta chains. CDR3 protein duplicates are merged, each entry listing the most common genes and DNA. TCRdb's processing, not the authors' own work, is the source of the V and J calls. Across this sample there are some 180,000 distinct CDR3 sequences, with about 91% seen only once. The ten largest clones represent about 0.1% of the sample.

Rearrangement joined TRBV28 to TRBJ1-5; the D gene cannot be named for sure. This TCR was recovered from a human donor with Susac syndrome. Sequencing was performed on CD4+ T cells from PBMCs. The sequence in DNA is TGTGCCAGCAGTGTGACTAGCAATCAGCCCCAGCATTTT. Translated, it gives CASSVTSNQPQHF.